Below, 8 T cell receptor beta chains from the same sample are listed, as sequenced in a study of blood T cell repertoires in COVID-19. TCRdb keeps only in-frame clones here, not all; method: immunoSEQ multiplex PCR. The sample shows about 240,000 clones, 70% to 90% of them seen only once. The specimen was PBMCs or T cells enriched from blood (not recorded which). Receptors were obtained from a woman in her thirties or forties with acute COVID-19.

The chain joins TRBV5-8 to TRBJ2-2, with 7 bases fitting TRBD2. V lost 5 bases to trimming and J lost 2 bases; unmatched junction nucleotides: 9. Germline loops: CDR1 SGHTS, CDR2 YDEGEE. The CDR3 runs to 16 residues. CDR3 sequence: CASSIPGLSNTGELFF. Written as DNA, the CDR3 is TGTGCCAGCAGTATCCCGGGACTATCAAACACCGGGGAGCTGTTTTTT. The full variable domain, its missing parts supplied by reference TRBV5-8 and TRBJ2-2, is EAGVTQSPTHLIKTRGQQATLRCSPISGHTSVYWYQQALGLGLQFLLWYDEGEERNRGNFPPRFSGRQFPNYSSELNVNALELEDSALYLCASSIPGLSNTGELFFGEGSRLTVL.

The genes are TRBV5-1 and TRBJ1-3; D remains unclear. The CDR3 is 17 residues long. Germline V CDR1 and CDR2: SGHRS, YFSETQ. Trimming cost V 0 bases and J 1 base, with 14 bases left between them. The CDR3 reads CASSLGPKEISGNTIYF. The CDR3 bases are TGCGCCAGCAGCTTGGGACCCAAGGAGATATCTGGAAACACCATATATTTT.

The chain is built from TRBV5-4 and TRBJ2-7, with 10 positions matching TRBD2. V trimming: 0 bases; J trimming: 6 bases; junction bases outside the gene matches: 3. This CDR3 contains 14 residues. Per germline, CDR1 SGHNT and CDR2 YYREEE (reference sequence). This CDR3 is CASSLASGRSEQYF. The CDR3 DNA reads TGTGCCAGCAGCTTGGCTAGCGGGAGAAGCGAGCAGTACTTC.

The J gene is TRBJ2-7, the V gene TRBV5-1; weak D call: TRBD2 (6 bases). This CDR3 spans 15 amino acids. CDR1 and CDR2 (germline): SGHRS, YFSETQ. V lost 4 bases and J 2 bases, leaving 16 bases between the germline ends. CDR3 sequence: CASSPRRDGTYEQYF. CDR3 coding DNA: TGCGCCAGCAGCCCTCGGAGGGATGGAACCTACGAGCAGTACTTC.

The V call is TRBV6-4, the J call TRBJ2-7; 11 bases map to TRBD2. This CDR3 is built from 16 residues. In germline, CDR1 is MRHNA, CDR2 SNTAGT. V lost 3 bases, J lost 2 bases, and 6 bases stayed unmatched. CDR3 nucleotides: TGTGCCAGCAGTGATTTGCTAGCGGGAGGCCCCTACGAGCAGTACTTC. Protein sequence: CASSDLLAGGPYEQYF.

This rearrangement joins TRBV5-1 to TRBJ2-2; possibly TRBD2 for D (6 bases). Trimming took 3 bases from V and 0 from J, leaving 12 bases between them. Germline CDR1 is SGHRS and CDR2 is YFSETQ. The CDR3 extends over 16 amino acids. Written as DNA, the CDR3 is TGCGCCAGCAGCTCCTGGGGGACTGCGAACACCGGGGAGCTGTTTTTT. It codes for CASSSWGTANTGELFF.

The gene calls are TRBV4-1 and TRBJ2-1; D unresolved. V was trimmed by 1 base and J by 0 bases, leaving 10 bases between them. This CDR3 has 16 residues. The germline CDR1 and CDR2 sequences are MGHRA and YSYEKL. The CDR3 here is CASSQAGGVSYNEQFF. CDR3 DNA: TGCGCCAGCAGCCAAGCCGGCGGAGTCTCCTACAATGAGCAGTTCTTC.

The V and J genes are TRBV19 and TRBJ1-1; D call uncertain. The V gene's germline CDR1 is LNHDA and CDR2 SQIVND (reference sequence). Deletions cut 1 base from V and 0 bases from J, with 3 bases between. This CDR3 contains 13 residues. The CDR3 here is CASSIVVNTEAFF. The CDR3 DNA sequence: TGTGCCAGTAGTATAGTAGTGAACACTGAAGCTTTCTTT.